The 20 T cell receptor beta chains below come from one sample, sequenced in a study of beta chain features in type 1 diabetes. The study reverse transcribed the entire isolated RNA, so it sequenced expressed TCRB transcripts. Using immunoSEQ multiplex PCR, the repertoire was profiled, and TCRdb retains in-frame clones only, with some absent. The sample shows 38,000 or so clones, roughly two thirds of them seen only once. Input material: Tregs from blood. The receptor set was obtained from a young woman in good health.

J is TRBJ2-7 and V is TRBV4-3, with 7 bases that match TRBD2. This CDR3 is built from 14 residues. The junction had 3 bases not matched to a gene; V was cut back by 0 bases and J by 4 bases. Germline CDR1 reads LGHNA; CDR2 reads YSLEER. The CDR3 sequence is CASSQESSGYEQYF. CDR3 bases: TGCGCCAGCAGCCAAGAGTCTAGCGGATACGAGCAGTACTTC.

The J gene is TRBJ2-7, the V gene TRBV7-2, with a possible D match to TRBD1 (6 bases). CDR1 SGHTA and CDR2 FQGNSA come from the germline V gene. V was trimmed by 5 bases and J by 0 bases, leaving 14 bases between them. The CDR3 sequence is 15 residues long. CDR3 DNA: TGTGCCAGCAGCAGGGGGACACTAAGCTCCTACGAGCAGTACTTC. As protein: CASSRGTLSSYEQYF.

The V call is TRBV18, the J call TRBJ1-5, with a tentative D call TRBD1 (6 bases). The CDR3 extends over 15 amino acids. Per germline, CDR1 KGHSH and CDR2 LQKENI. V was pared by 6 bases and J by 7 bases, with 19 bases between. CDR3 DNA: TGTGCCAGCTCGCCAACCCACAGGGCCCACCAGCCCCAGCATTTT. Protein: CASSPTHRAHQPQHF.

The genes are TRBV27 and TRBJ2-7; D perhaps matches TRBD2 (7 bases). V was pared by 0 bases and J by 2 bases, with 11 bases between. CDR1 and CDR2 (germline): MNHEY, SMNVEV (reference sequence). This CDR3 region has 15 residues. CDR3 protein: CASSLSGGPTYEQYF. CDR3 in DNA: TGTGCCAGCAGTTTATCGGGGGGGCCCACCTACGAGCAGTACTTC.

The sample holds a few counts of this clone. The chain joins TRBV29-1 to TRBJ1-1; 9 nucleotides match TRBD1. CDR3 length: 15 residues. Unmatched junction bases numbered 6, after V lost 3 bases and J lost 1 base. CDR1 is SQVTM, CDR2 ANQGSEA, per germline. The CDR3 region has the DNA TGCAGCGTTGAGGGACAGGGCCGGAAGAACACTGAAGCTTTCTTT. Translating gives CSVEGQGRKNTEAFF.

The CDR3 protein is CAIGGSLAGTTDTQYF. The CDR3 region has the DNA TGTGCCATCGGGGGTTCGCTAGCGGGGACCACAGATACGCAGTATTTT. The gene calls are TRBV10-3 and TRBJ2-3; 9 bases align to TRBD2. Trimming cost V 8 bases and J 2 bases; bases outside gene matches: 11. CDR1 ENHRY and CDR2 SYGVKD come from the germline V gene. The CDR3 spans 16 residues.

This rearrangement joins TRBV19 to TRBJ1-5; the match to TRBD1 covers 9 bases. J was trimmed by 2 bases and V by 7 bases; bases with no gene match: 6. Looked up from germline, CDR1 is LNHDA and CDR2 is SQIVND (reference sequence). The CDR3 extends over 15 amino acids. This CDR3 reads CASKQGAGGNQPQHF. In DNA, the CDR3 is TGTGCCAGTAAACAGGGGGCCGGGGGCAATCAGCCCCAGCATTTT. The variable domain in full, completed from reference TRBV19 and TRBJ1-5, reads DGGITQSPKYLFRKEGQNVTLSCEQNLNHDAMYWYRQDPGQGLRLIYYSQIVNDFQKGDIAEGYSVSREKKESFPLTVTSAQKNPTAFYLCASKQGAGGNQPQHFGDGTRLSIL.

The V and J genes are TRBV6-5 and TRBJ2-1; TRBD1 is a possible D gene (5 bases). Germline loops: CDR1 MNHEY, CDR2 SVGAGI. There are 11 residues in the CDR3. Trimming left V 10 bases short and J 9 bases short, with 13 bases between. In DNA form, the CDR3 reads TGTGCCACCCAAGGGGTTCGTGAGCAGTTCTTC. Residues: CATQGVREQFF.

V usage is TRBV7-2 and J usage is TRBJ1-1; 7 bases match TRBD1. CDR1 SGHTA and CDR2 FQGNSA come from the germline V gene. The ends lost 7 bases at V and 4 bases at J; junction bases unmatched: 12. The CDR3 totals 15 residues. The CDR3 nucleotides are TGTGCCAGCATCAATAGACAGGGTGCAGGCACTGAAGCTTTCTTT. Amino acid sequence: CASINRQGAGTEAFF.

The chain uses TRBV10-3 and TRBJ2-1; D possibly corresponds to TRBD2 (5 bases). The V end lost 4 bases, the J end lost 7 bases, and 17 bases lay between the germline ends. The CDR3 sequence is 15 residues long. Germline V gene data show CDR1 as ENHRY and CDR2 as SYGVKD. CDR3 amino acids: CAISVRTVVVNEQFF. For the CDR3, the DNA is TGTGCCATCAGTGTTAGGACTGTAGTCGTTAATGAGCAGTTCTTC.

This clone was seen more than once but under ten times. V and J are TRBV9 and TRBJ2-1; D may be TRBD1 (5 bases). The CDR3 is 15 amino acids. The V gene's germline CDR1 is SGDLS and CDR2 YYNGEE. Trimming cost V 0 bases and J 1 base, with 8 bases left between them. CDR3: CASSVAGISYNEQFF. CDR3 DNA sequence: TGTGCCAGCAGCGTAGCAGGGATTTCCTACAATGAGCAGTTCTTC.

The chain is built from TRBV27 and TRBJ2-3, with D possibly matching TRBD1 (5 bases). The CDR3 covers 15 residues. V was shortened by 2 bases and J by 5 bases, with 14 bases between the two germline ends. The germline V gene has CDR1 MNHEY and CDR2 SMNVEV (reference sequence). CDR3: CASSLRAGWQDTQYF. The CDR3 coding sequence is TGTGCCAGCAGTTTACGGGCAGGGTGGCAAGATACGCAGTATTTT.

V and J are TRBV9 and TRBJ2-2; D gene ambiguous. The ends were cut back, 3 bases at V and 8 bases at J, with 8 bases in the middle. The CDR3 contains 12 residues. CDR1 and CDR2 (germline): SGDLS, YYNGEE. The CDR3 region is CASSAPYGELFF. CDR3 DNA sequence: TGTGCCAGCAGCGCGCCCTATGGGGAGCTGTTTTTT.

This clone showed up just a few times. The rearrangement joins TRBV4-3 to TRBJ2-1, with 9 bases fitting TRBD1. This CDR3 comprises 15 residues. The germline V gene encodes CDR1 LGHNA and CDR2 YSLEER. V was clipped by 1 base and J by 6 bases; unmatched bases: 4. The CDR3 DNA is TGCGCCAGCAGCCAAGCGGGGACAGGGTCCAATGAGCAGTTCTTC. Translation gives CASSQAGTGSNEQFF.

The DNA of the CDR3 is TGTGCCAGCAGCCTAAACACCGGGGAGCTGTTTTTT. Translated, it gives CASSLNTGELFF. The J gene is TRBJ2-2, the V gene TRBV7-3; D not resolved. Trimming removed 5 bases at V and 2 bases at J, with 3 bases between. CDR1 and CDR2 from the germline V gene are SGHTA and FQGTGA. This CDR3 region has 12 residues.

The CDR3 spells CAWILGTSGYNEQFF. CDR3 coding DNA: TGTGCCTGGATCCTCGGGACTAGCGGGTACAATGAGCAGTTCTTC. The chain employs TRBV30 and TRBJ2-1; 12 bases match TRBD2. Germline CDR1 and CDR2: GTSNPN and SVGIG (reference sequence). The CDR3 runs 15 residues. The V gene end was trimmed by 4 bases and the J gene end by 4 bases; junction bases not matched to a gene: 5.

The chain recombines TRBV7-2 with TRBJ2-2; 8 bases agree with TRBD1. CDR1 SGHTA and CDR2 FQGNSA come from the germline V gene. There are 16 residues in the CDR3. The J segment lost 5 bases and the V segment lost 1 base, leaving 6 bases of the junction unmatched. This CDR3 reads CASSLVWQGATGELFF. The CDR3 DNA sequence: TGTGCCAGCAGCTTAGTATGGCAGGGGGCTACCGGGGAGCTGTTTTTT.

The V call is TRBV7-2, the J call TRBJ2-1, with D tentatively TRBD1 (5 bases). The CDR3 length is 13 residues. Germline values: CDR1 SGHTA, CDR2 FQGNSA. V lost 1 base to trimming and J lost 13 bases, with 14 bases between them. CDR3 residues: CASSLVQDPPQFF. The CDR3 coding sequence is TGTGCCAGCAGCTTAGTACAGGACCCCCCACAGTTCTTC.

This clone was counted only a few times. The CDR3 spells CASSLGTSGGGMGRNIQYF. The CDR3 coding sequence is TGTGCCAGCAGCCTGGGGACTAGCGGAGGAGGGATGGGTAGGAACATTCAGTACTTC. The rearrangement links TRBV9 to TRBJ2-4, with 11 bases matching TRBD2. V dropped 4 bases and J dropped 7; count of bases not matched to a gene: 19. Per the germline V gene, CDR1 is SGDLS and CDR2 is YYNGEE. The CDR3 runs 19 residues. The variable domain in full, with the rest retrieved from reference TRBV9 and TRBJ2-4, is DSGVTQTPKHLITATGQRVTLRCSPRSGDLSVYWYQQSLDQGLQFLIQYYNGEERAKGNILERFSAQQFPDLHSELNLSSLELGDSALYFCASSLGTSGGGMGRNIQYFGAGTRLSVL.

This rearrangement joins TRBV19 to TRBJ2-7; TRBD2 matches at 11 bases. Germline trimming cut 4 bases from V and 2 bases from J; bases unmatched to any gene: 7. Germline lookup yields CDR1 LNHDA and CDR2 SQIVND (reference sequence). The CDR3 covers 16 residues. CDR3 residues: CASSTLAGGLTYEQYF. The CDR3 coding sequence is TGTGCCAGTAGTACCCTAGCGGGAGGTTTAACCTACGAGCAGTACTTC.